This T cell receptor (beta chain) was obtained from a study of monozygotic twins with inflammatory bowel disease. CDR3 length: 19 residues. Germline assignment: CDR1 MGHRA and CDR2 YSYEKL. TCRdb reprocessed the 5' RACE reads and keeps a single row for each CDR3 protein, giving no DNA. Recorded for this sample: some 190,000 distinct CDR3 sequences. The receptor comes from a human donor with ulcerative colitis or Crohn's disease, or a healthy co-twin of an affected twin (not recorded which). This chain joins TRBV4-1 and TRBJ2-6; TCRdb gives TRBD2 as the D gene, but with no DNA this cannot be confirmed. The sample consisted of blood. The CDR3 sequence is CASSQQVLGVGAGANVLTF.